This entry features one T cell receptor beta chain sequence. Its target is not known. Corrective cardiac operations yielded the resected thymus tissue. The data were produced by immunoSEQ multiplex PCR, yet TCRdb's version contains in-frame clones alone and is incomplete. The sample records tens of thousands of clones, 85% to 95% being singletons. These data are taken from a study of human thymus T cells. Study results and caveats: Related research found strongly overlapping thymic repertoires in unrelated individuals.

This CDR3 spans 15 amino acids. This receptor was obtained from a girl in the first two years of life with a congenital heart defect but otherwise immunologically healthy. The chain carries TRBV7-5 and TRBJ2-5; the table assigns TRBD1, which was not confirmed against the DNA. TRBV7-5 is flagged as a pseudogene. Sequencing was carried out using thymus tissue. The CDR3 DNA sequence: TGTGTCAGAAGCCCCCGGACCCGACAGGGAGAGACCCAGTACTTC. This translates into CVRSPRTRQGETQYF.